The 15 T cell receptor beta chains in this list originate from one sample, sequenced in a study of early T cells in non-severe SARS-CoV-2 infection. TCRdb reanalysed the 5' RACE reads using MiXCR and keeps one entry per CDR3 protein. Of 100,000 to 150,000 distinct CDR3 sequences in the sample, more than 12% were seen once. Source material: whole blood. The origin of the receptors is an adult who was a healthcare worker with PCR-confirmed SARS-CoV-2 infection or an uninfected control (not recorded which).

This clonotype appeared many times. CDR3 sequence (DNA): TGTGCCAGCAGCTCCGGAGGCCGGGGAGGGGCGGAGCAGTACTTC. Its protein is CASSSGGRGGAEQYF. The J gene is TRBJ2-7, the V gene TRBV5-4; 7 nucleotides agree with TRBD2. The length of the CDR3 is 15 residues. The V gene end was trimmed by 3 bases and the J gene end by 7 bases; junction bases not matched to a gene: 13. Germline V gives CDR1 SGHNT, CDR2 YYREEE (reference sequence).

The chain employs TRBV10-2 and TRBJ1-4; TRBD1 aligns across 8 bases. The CDR3 is 15 amino acids. V gave up 5 bases and J gave up 7 bases; unmatched junction bases: 9. Germline lookup yields CDR1 WSHSY and CDR2 SAAADI. CDR3 residues: CASSYRTGSAEKLFF. As DNA, the CDR3 is TGCGCCAGCAGTTACAGGACAGGGTCGGCTGAAAAACTGTTTTTT.

The sample holds a few counts of this clonotype. The rearrangement uses TRBV5-1 and TRBJ2-7; maybe TRBD1 (5 bases). The CDR3 extends over 15 amino acids. Germline assignment: CDR1 SGHRS and CDR2 YFSETQ. Trimming cost V 7 bases and J 5 bases, with 22 bases left between them. The CDR3 DNA is TGCGCCAGCGCACCTCTTGTTTCAGGGTTCCACGAGCAGTACTTC. Protein product: CASAPLVSGFHEQYF.

This clonotype was found many times. The chain carries TRBV3-1 and TRBJ2-5, with TRBD2 matching over 9 bases. V shed 1 base and J 6 bases; nucleotides not matched to a gene: 6. This CDR3 is built from 15 residues. Germline V CDR1 and CDR2: LGHDT, YNNKEL (reference sequence). The CDR3 sequence is CASSQGTSDIKTQYF. As DNA, the CDR3 is TGTGCCAGCAGCCAAGGGACTAGCGATATAAAGACCCAGTACTTC.

V and J are TRBV20-1 and TRBJ2-7; 7 nucleotides agree with TRBD2. CDR1 is DFQATT, CDR2 SNEGSKA, per germline (reference sequence). J was trimmed by 1 base and V by 7 bases; bases with no gene match: 13. This CDR3 has 15 amino acids. The CDR3 reads CSVRAASGSSYEQYF. DNA of the CDR3: TGCAGTGTCCGAGCGGCTAGCGGAAGTTCCTACGAGCAGTACTTC.

V usage is TRBV20-1 and J usage is TRBJ2-7, with D perhaps assigned TRBD1 or TRBD2 (5 bases each). The CDR3 length is 13 residues. Germline lookup yields CDR1 DFQATT and CDR2 SNEGSKA (reference sequence). V lost 5 bases and J lost 1, with 12 bases in between. The CDR3 coding sequence is TGCAGTGCTCCGGGACGGCCATCCTACGAGCAGTACTTC. Amino acids: CSAPGRPSYEQYF.

V is TRBV12-3 or TRBV12-4 and J is TRBJ1-2; 7 nucleotides match TRBD1. The CDR3 covers 14 residues. Trimming at V came to 3 bases and at J to 2 bases, leaving 3 bases not matched to a gene. The CDR3: CASSLKGQNYGYTF. DNA for the CDR3: TGTGCCAGCAGTTTGAAGGGACAGAACTATGGCTACACCTTC.

The table lists this clonotype with a few counts. J is TRBJ2-7 and V is TRBV12-3 or TRBV12-4; TRBD1 agrees at 9 bases. Trimming removed 5 bases from V and 5 bases from J; junction bases left unmatched: 7. The CDR3 contains 14 residues. This chain's CDR3 is CASSRTGAAHEQYF. The CDR3 DNA follows: TGTGCCAGCAGTCGGACAGGGGCGGCCCACGAGCAGTACTTC.

This clonotype was picked up many times. The CDR3 sequence: CSASSGTGDQPQHF. Written as DNA, the CDR3 is TGCAGTGCTAGTAGTGGAACGGGTGATCAGCCCCAGCATTTT. V usage is TRBV20-1 and J usage is TRBJ1-5; the D is unclear. Looked up from germline, CDR1 is DFQATT and CDR2 is SNEGSKA (reference sequence). V lost 3 bases to trimming and J lost 5 bases, with 14 bases between them. The CDR3 has 14 amino acids.

This clonotype was recorded at least ten times. The chain recombines TRBV12-3 or TRBV12-4 with TRBJ2-2, with D unresolved. The CDR3 contains 12 residues. The ends were cut back, 7 bases at V and 6 bases at J, with 9 bases in the middle. CDR3 sequence: CASKGLPGELFF. The CDR3 coding sequence is TGTGCCAGCAAAGGATTGCCCGGGGAGCTGTTTTTT.

The V and J genes are TRBV29-1 and TRBJ1-4, with D uncertain. Germline CDR1 SQVTM, CDR2 ANQGSEA. The CDR3 totals 13 residues. V was shortened by 6 bases and J by 4 bases, with 12 bases between the two germline ends. The CDR3 loop is CSVNLGVNEKLFF. In DNA form, the CDR3 reads TGCAGCGTCAATCTAGGTGTTAATGAAAAACTGTTTTTT.

V is TRBV9 and J is TRBJ2-2; TRBD1 aligns across 11 bases. V gave up 1 base and J gave up 6 bases; unmatched junction bases: 8. Germline V CDR1 and CDR2: SGDLS, YYNGEE. The CDR3 spans 17 residues. The CDR3 DNA reads TGTGCCAGCAGCGTACTCTTCGGACAGGGGGCCCCCGGGGAGCTGTTTTTT. Its translation: CASSVLFGQGAPGELFF.

In its sample, this clonotype was seen a few times. The chain couples TRBV12-3 or TRBV12-4 to TRBJ2-2; weak D call: TRBD1 (6 bases). The CDR3 length is 16 residues. The V end lost 1 base, the J end lost 2 bases, and 11 bases lay between the germline ends. The CDR3 DNA reads as TGTGCCAGCAGTTTAGGGCAGGGGATTAACACCGGGGAGCTGTTTTTT. It yields the protein CASSLGQGINTGELFF.

This clonotype has more than one count but fewer than ten. The V and J genes are TRBV12-3 or TRBV12-4 and TRBJ2-3, with D unresolved. V lost 3 bases and J lost 2, with 9 bases in between. The CDR3 sequence is 14 residues long. CDR3 DNA: TGTGCCAGCAGTTTGTCAGCGTTCACAGATACGCAGTATTTT. This codes for CASSLSAFTDTQYF.

A few counts support this clonotype. The rearrangement joins TRBV20-1 to TRBJ1-2; 8 bases line up with TRBD1. This CDR3 spans 13 amino acids. V shed 5 bases, J shed 4 bases, and the junction held 6 bases outside the gene matches. Germline V CDR1 and CDR2: DFQATT, SNEGSKA (reference sequence). The DNA of the CDR3 is TGCAGTGCTCAAGAGGACAGGGTCTATGGCTACACCTTC. Amino acids: CSAQEDRVYGYTF.